These T cell receptor beta chains were read from a single sample in a study of blood T cell repertoires in COVID-19. Profiled with immunoSEQ multiplex PCR; TCRdb holds only in-frame clones, not every one. The sample includes more than 35,000 clones, roughly 80% of them seen just once. Sequences were obtained from peripheral blood. These receptors were taken from a man in his 70s with acute or convalescent COVID-19. CDR3s include the opening cysteine and the closing phenylalanine or tryptophan. The D gene is left open where the match is weak. Where a row states a size, it is once, few, many or the class of an expanded clone; other rows omit it.

J gene	clone size	V gene	CDR3 length	D gene	CDR3 DNA	CDR3 protein
TRBJ2-7	-	TRBV5-4	16	TRBD2	TGTGCCAGCAGCTTGGTTTCTGCTAGCGGGAGGGGCGGGCAGTACTTC	CASSLVSASGRGGQYF
TRBJ2-5	-	TRBV27	13	-	TGTGCCAGCAGTTTCGCGGGGGCTGAGACCCAGTACTTC	CASSFAGAETQYF
TRBJ2-1	few	TRBV4-3	17	TRBD2	TGCGCCAGCAGCCAAGATATAGCGGGGGTGGGTGTGAGTGAGCAGTTCTTC	CASSQDIAGVGVSEQFF
TRBJ1-4	-	TRBV5-6	15	-	TGTGCCAGCAGCTTGGATCAAGGGGCTAATGAAAAACTGTTTTTT	CASSLDQGANEKLFF
TRBJ1-5	-	TRBV3-1/TRBV3-2	19	TRBD1	TGTGCCAGCAGCCCAGATTTCCCGGGACAGGTCTATAGCAATCAGCCCCAGCATTTT	CASSPDFPGQVYSNQPQHF
TRBJ2-3	-	TRBV18	15	-	TGTGCCAGCTCAAACAGCCCTACAGGCACAGATACGCAGTATTTT	CASSNSPTGTDTQYF
TRBJ2-7	-	TRBV7-2	17	TRBD2	TGTGCCAGCAGCTTACTGGCTAGCGGGGGGTCCTCCTACGAGCAGTACTTC	CASSLLASGGSSYEQYF
TRBJ2-3	-	TRBV4-3	17	-	TGCGCCAGCAGCCGATCCTTGACTAGTTCATTCACAGATACGCAGTATTTT	CASSRSLTSSFTDTQYF
TRBJ2-2	-	TRBV12-1	16	-	TGTGCCAGCAGCTACAGGGGGAAGGTTGGTACCGGGGAGCTGTTTTTT	CASSYRGKVGTGELFF
TRBJ1-2	-	TRBV14	13	TRBD1	TGTGCCAGCAGCCAAGGGGGACAGTATGGCTACACCTTC	CASSQGGQYGYTF
TRBJ1-5	-	TRBV6-6	16	-	TGTGCCAGCACGACAGGTACGGGTTCTAGCAATCAGCCCCAGCATTTT	CASTTGTGSSNQPQHF
TRBJ1-6	-	TRBV5-1	15	TRBD1	TGCGCCAGCAGCCCCCAAGACAGGGGGAACTCACCCCTCCACTTT	CASSPQDRGNSPLHF
TRBJ2-1	-	TRBV5-1	14	-	TGCGCCAGCAGCCCCAGGGGCTCCTACAATGAGCAGTTCTTC	CASSPRGSYNEQFF
TRBJ2-5	-	TRBV6-5	16	TRBD2	TGTGCCAGCAGTTCAACAGCGGGGGGGCCATGGGAGACCCAGTACTTC	CASSSTAGGPWETQYF
TRBJ1-1	-	TRBV5-5	13	-	TGTGCCAGCAGCCAACCGGGTGGCACTGAAGCTTTCTTT	CASSQPGGTEAFF
TRBJ1-3	-	TRBV6-5	15	-	TGTGCCAGCAGCCCAGACAGCTCCTCTGGAAACACCATATATTTT	CASSPDSSSGNTIYF
TRBJ2-1	once	TRBV6-2/TRBV6-3	17	TRBD2	TGTGCCAGCAGTTACTCCTCACTAGCGGGAGTGTACAATGAGCAGTTCTTC	CASSYSSLAGVYNEQFF
TRBJ1-1	-	TRBV6-5	12	-	TGTGCCAGCAGCTTTCGGGGGACTGAAGCTTTCTTT	CASSFRGTEAFF
TRBJ2-3	-	TRBV14	15	-	TGTGCCAGCAGCCAAGGCGGTGCGGGGACAGATACGCAGTATTTT	CASSQGGAGTDTQYF
TRBJ1-4	few	TRBV6-5	15	TRBD1	TGTGCCAGCAGTTACCGACAGGGGGCACAGGAAAAACTGTTTTTT	CASSYRQGAQEKLFF
TRBJ2-1	-	TRBV15	17	TRBD2	TGTGCCACCAGCAGAGATAGAACTAGCGGACCGTACAATGAGCAGTTCTTC	CATSRDRTSGPYNEQFF
TRBJ2-3	-	TRBV27	15	-	TGTGCCAGCAGTTTATCGGTAGATTCCACAGATACGCAGTATTTT	CASSLSVDSTDTQYF
TRBJ2-1	few	TRBV19	15	-	TGTGCCAGTAGTATTAGAAAAAACCCCTACAATGAGCAGTTCTTC	CASSIRKNPYNEQFF
TRBJ1-2	-	TRBV3-1/TRBV3-2	15	-	TGTGCCAGCAGCCAAAGACAGATTCATAACTATGGCTACACCTTC	CASSQRQIHNYGYTF
TRBJ2-7	-	TRBV11-2	14	-	TGTGCCAGCAGCCGTAGGGGCGCCACCGCTTCTCAGTACTTC	CASSRRGATASQYF
TRBJ2-1	once	TRBV4-3	16	-	TGCGCCAGCAGCCAAGAAACAGTCGACTCCTACAATGAGCAGTTCTTC	CASSQETVDSYNEQFF
TRBJ1-2	-	TRBV5-1	14	-	TGCGCCAGCAGCTCCGAGACAGCCTACTATGGCTACACCTTC	CASSSETAYYGYTF
TRBJ1-6	-	TRBV19	17	TRBD1	TGTGCCAGTACCCTGACAGGGCCCTCGTTTGGGAATTCACCCCTCCACTTT	CASTLTGPSFGNSPLHF
TRBJ1-1	-	TRBV27	13	-	TGTGCCAGCAGCATATTCGGACAGCAAGAAGCTTTCTTT	CASSIFGQQEAFF
TRBJ2-1	few	TRBV9	15	-	TGTGCCAGCAGCGTCGGACAGAGCTCCTACAATGAGCAGTTCTTC	CASSVGQSSYNEQFF
TRBJ1-4	once	TRBV9	17	-	TGTGCCAGCAGCGCCCACCCGGGAGCGGAGGTCCATGAAAAACTGTTTTTT	CASSAHPGAEVHEKLFF
TRBJ2-1	-	TRBV2	15	-	TGTGCCAGCAGTGAAGGGACTAGGGGGGGCAATGAGCAGTTCTTC	CASSEGTRGGNEQFF
TRBJ2-3	-	TRBV7-2	14	-	TGTGCCAGCAGCTCCTCCTTTAACATAGATACGCAGTATTTT	CASSSSFNIDTQYF
TRBJ1-5	-	TRBV6-1	15	TRBD1	TGTGCCAGCAGTGAATGGGGGACAGGGGGGACACCCCAGCATTTT	CASSEWGTGGTPQHF
TRBJ1-5	-	TRBV6-2/TRBV6-3	15	TRBD1	TGTGCCAGCCGTTCCACAACAGGGGGGGGTCAGCCCCAGCATTTT	CASRSTTGGGQPQHF
TRBJ2-7	once	TRBV14	14	-	TGTGCCAGCAGCCAAGGCAGGGATCTTTCCGAGCAGTACTTC	CASSQGRDLSEQYF
TRBJ1-2	-	TRBV28	14	TRBD1	TGTGCCAGCAGTTTATTACAGGGGGCTCGTGGCTACACCTTC	CASSLLQGARGYTF
TRBJ2-3	-	TRBV5-3	15	TRBD2	TGTGCCAGAAGCTTGATCGGGAGGGGAACAGATACGCAGTATTTT	CARSLIGRGTDTQYF